One sample yielded the 21 T cell receptor beta chains listed below, sequenced in a study of T cells in Graves' hyperthyroidism and ophthalmopathy. Amplification of TCR beta CDR3 regions used RNA as the template. When the TCR CDR3 underwent first-round RT-PCR, the HTBI primer set was used. TCRdb re-called the multiplex PCR reads through MiXCR, storing one row per CDR3 protein. Seen here are roughly 290,000 distinct CDR3 sequences, 17% observed once, and the top ten hold over 45%. The specimen was blood. The receptors come from a woman aged 55 to 70 with Graves' ophthalmopathy.

The CDR3 region is CASSFGGTARDQPQHF. CDR3 DNA sequence: TGCGCCAGCAGCTTTGGAGGGACTGCTCGAGATCAGCCCCAGCATTTT. V usage is TRBV5-1 and J usage is TRBJ1-5, with D possibly matching TRBD1 (5 bases). CDR3 length equals 16 residues. Trimming stripped 2 bases from V and 5 bases from J, with 17 bases between. Germline V gene data show CDR1 as SGHRS and CDR2 as YFSETQ.

This clonotype showed up just a few times. This chain connects TRBV4-3 to TRBJ2-1; a possible D gene is TRBD2 (6 bases). The CDR3 contains 17 residues. V was cut by 0 bases and J by 9 bases, with 21 bases left in between. The germline V gene has CDR1 LGHNA and CDR2 YSLEER. CDR3 residues: CASSQDGAGNRGGEQFF. The DNA of the CDR3 is TGCGCCAGCAGCCAAGACGGGGCGGGGAACCGGGGAGGTGAGCAGTTCTTC.

This clonotype was seen many times. This chain connects TRBV6-6 to TRBJ2-7; 10 positions match TRBD2. This CDR3 has 15 residues. Trimming cost V 0 bases and J 5 bases; bases outside gene matches: 4. CDR1 is MNHNY, CDR2 SVGAGI, per germline (reference sequence). This CDR3 is CASSYSGLAGDEQYF. The CDR3 DNA reads TGTGCCAGCAGTTACTCAGGGCTAGCGGGAGACGAGCAGTACTTC.

This clonotype was counted at least ten times. CDR3 in amino acids: CSARAGHQNTEAFF. The CDR3 DNA follows: TGCAGTGCTAGAGCAGGACACCAGAACACTGAAGCTTTCTTT. V is TRBV20-1 and J is TRBJ1-1, with D possibly matching TRBD1 (5 bases). Trimming cost V 1 base and J 1 base, with 10 bases left between them. The CDR3 has 14 amino acids. Germline loops: CDR1 DFQATT, CDR2 SNEGSKA (reference sequence).

This clonotype was seen ten or more times. The chain joins TRBV27 to TRBJ1-2; D may be TRBD1 (5 bases). Germline V CDR1 and CDR2: MNHEY, SMNVEV (reference sequence). V dropped 4 bases and J dropped 9 bases, with 24 bases sitting between them. This CDR3 spans 16 amino acids. The DNA of the CDR3 is TGTGCCAGCAGTTCCCGCCGAGCAGGGCTACTTAATCGCTACACCTTC. Its protein product is CASSSRRAGLLNRYTF.

In this sample, this clonotype turned up many times. V is TRBV6-1 and J is TRBJ2-1; possible D gene TRBD1, 6 bases. Germline V CDR1 and CDR2: MNHNS, SASEGT. This CDR3 is 11 amino acids long. V lost 5 bases and J 12 bases, leaving 11 bases between the germline ends. The CDR3 protein is CASSSGVLQFF. The CDR3 region has the DNA TGTGCCAGCAGTTCAGGGGTTCTGCAGTTCTTC.

The V and J genes are TRBV7-2 and TRBJ2-7; D is perhaps TRBD1 or TRBD2 (5 bases each). This CDR3 contains 16 residues. The germline CDR1 and CDR2 sequences are SGHTA and FQGNSA. V lost 6 bases to trimming and J lost 3 bases, with 21 bases between them. In DNA, the CDR3 is TGTGCCAGCAGACTAGGGACGGACTCTGGCGGCTACGAGCAGTACTTC. Protein sequence: CASRLGTDSGGYEQYF. Variable domain in full (rest from reference TRBV7-2 and TRBJ2-7): GAGVSQSPSNKVTEKGKDVELRCDPISGHTALYWYRQSLGQGLEFLIYFQGNSAPDKSGLPSDRFSAERTGGSVSTLTIQRTQQEDSAVYLCASRLGTDSGGYEQYFGPGTRLTVT.

This clonotype was recorded many times. The chain has TRBV28 and TRBJ2-1, with a weak D call TRBD2 (7 bases). The germline V gene has CDR1 MDHEN and CDR2 SYDVKM. Trimming removed 6 bases from V and 4 bases from J, with 16 bases in between. The CDR3 totals 15 residues. CDR3 loop: CASSQGGRGYNEQFF. CDR3 DNA: TGTGCCAGCAGCCAAGGGGGGAGGGGTTACAATGAGCAGTTCTTC.

At least ten counts were recorded for this clonotype. V gene TRBV2 combines with J gene TRBJ2-2; D possibly corresponds to TRBD1 (5 bases). V was trimmed by 4 bases and J by 5 bases, leaving 14 bases between them. CDR3 length: 15 residues. Germline lookup yields CDR1 SNHLY and CDR2 FYNNEI. The CDR3 region has the DNA TGTGCCAGCAGTGCCATAAAGACAGTTACCGGGGAGCTGTTTTTT. The encoded protein is CASSAIKTVTGELFF.

Many counts were recorded for this clonotype. V is TRBV20-1 and J is TRBJ1-2; 10 positions match TRBD1. CDR3 size: 14 residues. V was clipped by 1 base and J by 8 bases; unmatched bases: 7. Germline values: CDR1 DFQATT, CDR2 SNEGSKA (reference sequence). The CDR3 here is CSARGSGTGVGYTF. CDR3 sequence (DNA): TGCAGTGCTAGAGGAAGCGGGACAGGGGTCGGCTACACCTTC.

This clonotype has more than one count but fewer than ten. The chain has TRBV5-4 and TRBJ1-2; D perhaps matches TRBD1 (5 bases). Germline CDR1 reads SGHNT; CDR2 reads YYREEE (reference sequence). The length of the CDR3 is 15 residues. Trimming cost V 0 bases and J 3 bases, with 12 bases left between them. This CDR3 reads CASSLALGGDYGYTF. The CDR3 nucleotides read TGTGCCAGCAGCTTGGCCCTTGGGGGGGACTATGGCTACACCTTC. The whole variable domain, remainder taken from reference TRBV5-4 and TRBJ1-2, is ETGVTQSPTHLIKTRGQQVTLRCSSQSGHNTVSWYQQALGQGPQFIFQYYREEENGRGNFPPRFSGLQFPNYSSELNVNALELDDSALYLCASSLALGGDYGYTFGSGTRLTVV.

The gene calls are TRBV3-1 and TRBJ2-7; D possibly corresponds to TRBD2 (5 bases). Deletions cut 1 base from V and 5 bases from J, with 18 bases between. Germline V gene sequence: CDR1 LGHDT, CDR2 YNNKEL (reference sequence). This CDR3 region has 16 residues. CDR3 sequence: CASSQGFQDFGNEQYF. CDR3 nucleotides: TGTGCCAGCAGCCAAGGGTTTCAGGATTTCGGGAACGAGCAGTACTTC.

This clonotype was observed a few times. The V and J genes are TRBV5-1 and TRBJ1-2; 11 bases are shared with TRBD1. V was clipped by 4 bases and J by 3 bases; unmatched bases: 5. Germline CDR1 and CDR2: SGHRS and YFSETQ. CDR3 length equals 15 residues. CDR3 sequence (DNA): TGCGCCAGCAGCACACGGACAGGGGGCTACTATGGCTACACCTTC. Translating gives CASSTRTGGYYGYTF. Supplemented by reference TRBV5-1 and TRBJ1-2, the full variable domain reads KAGVTQTPRYLIKTRGQQVTLSCSPISGHRSVSWYQQTPGQGLQFLFEYFSETQRNKGNFPGRFSGRQFSNSRSEMNVSTLELGDSALYLCASSTRTGGYYGYTFGSGTRLTVV.

The gene calls are TRBV6-4 and TRBJ2-1; a weak D match, TRBD2 (5 bases). Trimming left V 2 bases short and J 4 bases short, with 12 bases between. This CDR3 spans 15 amino acids. The germline V gene encodes CDR1 MRHNA and CDR2 SNTAGT. The DNA of the CDR3 is TGTGCCAGCAGTGACATTCAATCGGGGTACAATGAGCAGTTCTTC. Amino acids: CASSDIQSGYNEQFF.

DNA for the CDR3: TGTGCCAGCAGCCAAGCCCCCTGGACTAGCGGGAGTCATGTCAATGAGCAGTTCTTC. Amino acids: CASSQAPWTSGSHVNEQFF. The chain has TRBV3-1 and TRBJ2-1; 13 nucleotides match TRBD2. Germline V gene sequence: CDR1 LGHDT, CDR2 YNNKEL (reference sequence). The junction had 12 bases not matched to a gene; V was cut back by 1 base and J by 6 bases. This CDR3 comprises 19 residues.

This clonotype was counted many times. CDR3 sequence: CASSLVGVFYEQYF. The CDR3 region has the DNA TGCGCCAGCAGCTTGGTCGGGGTATTCTACGAGCAGTACTTC. The chain couples TRBV5-1 to TRBJ2-7; TRBD2 might be the D (5 bases). Trimming cost V 0 bases and J 3 bases, with 10 bases left between them. CDR1 is SGHRS and CDR2 is YFSETQ in the germline V gene. There are 14 residues in the CDR3. The variable domain in full, with the rest retrieved from reference TRBV5-1 and TRBJ2-7, is KAGVTQTPRYLIKTRGQQVTLSCSPISGHRSVSWYQQTPGQGLQFLFEYFSETQRNKGNFPGRFSGRQFSNSRSEMNVSTLELGDSALYLCASSLVGVFYEQYFGPGTRLTVT.

This clonotype came up a few times. The chain carries TRBV4-3 and TRBJ2-3, with a possible D match to TRBD1 (6 bases). CDR1 and CDR2 (germline): LGHNA, YSLEER. The CDR3 totals 17 residues. V lost 0 bases to trimming and J lost 2 bases, with 15 bases between them. CDR3 protein: CASSQDSPPGDTDTQYF. For the CDR3, the DNA is TGCGCCAGCAGCCAAGATAGCCCCCCAGGGGACACAGATACGCAGTATTTT.

This chain connects TRBV4-2 to TRBJ2-7; D might be TRBD2 (5 bases). V was shortened by 0 bases and J by 0 bases, with 18 bases between the two germline ends. Germline V gene lookup returns CDR1 LGHNA and CDR2 YNFKEQ. CDR3 length: 18 residues. The chain's CDR3 is CASSQDWILGNFSYEQYF. The CDR3 DNA reads as TGTGCCAGCAGCCAAGATTGGATTCTCGGGAACTTCTCCTACGAGCAGTACTTC.

The chain joins TRBV20-1 to TRBJ2-7; 10 bases fit TRBD2. The CDR3 totals 16 residues. Germline V gives CDR1 DFQATT, CDR2 SNEGSKA (reference sequence). V trimming: 3 bases; J trimming: 7 bases; junction bases outside the gene matches: 15. This chain's CDR3 is CSASGGSGRPGVEQYF. The CDR3 nucleotides are TGCAGTGCTAGCGGGGGTAGCGGGAGGCCGGGGGTGGAGCAGTACTTC.

This clonotype has a count of ten or more. The V gene is TRBV7-2, the J gene TRBJ1-2; D unresolved. The germline V gene encodes CDR1 SGHTA and CDR2 FQGNSA. The germline V and J ends were trimmed by 1 base and 8 bases, with 8 bases remaining between them. This CDR3 spans 12 amino acids. CDR3 coding DNA: TGTGCCAGCAGCTTAGGGGGAGGGGGCTACACCTTC. It encodes CASSLGGGGYTF.

This clonotype was seen at least ten times. This chain joins TRBV11-2 and TRBJ2-5; TRBD1 matches 7 bases. The germline CDR1 and CDR2 sequences are SGHAT and FQNNGV. After removal of 5 bases from V and 2 bases from J, the junction contained 5 bases not matched to a gene. CDR3 length: 14 residues. The CDR3 loop is CASSARTGQETQYF. The CDR3 nucleotides are TGTGCCAGCAGCGCTCGGACAGGTCAAGAGACCCAGTACTTC.